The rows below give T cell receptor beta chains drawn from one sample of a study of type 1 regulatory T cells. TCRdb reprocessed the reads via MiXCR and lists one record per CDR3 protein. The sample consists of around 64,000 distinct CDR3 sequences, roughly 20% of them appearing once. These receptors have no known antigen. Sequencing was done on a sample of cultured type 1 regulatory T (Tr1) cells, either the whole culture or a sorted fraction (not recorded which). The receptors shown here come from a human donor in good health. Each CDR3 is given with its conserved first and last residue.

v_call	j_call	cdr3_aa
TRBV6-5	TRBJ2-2	CASRGVRATGELFF
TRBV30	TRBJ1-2	CAWTFKGRDYGYTF
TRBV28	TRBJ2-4	CASRPGGSAKNIQYF
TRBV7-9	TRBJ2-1	CASSPHREQFF
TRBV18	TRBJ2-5	CASTSFGAVLLEETQYF
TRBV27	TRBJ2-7	CASSLSSQSYEQYF
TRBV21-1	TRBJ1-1	CASSNPWDRPNTEAFF
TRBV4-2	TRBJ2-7	CASSQSSGQGNPYEQYF
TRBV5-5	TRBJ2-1	CASSFIDRNYNEQFF
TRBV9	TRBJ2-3	CASSIGQGATDTQYF
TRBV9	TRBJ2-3	CASSVGVLADTQYF
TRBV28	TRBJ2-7	CASRSAGSSYEQYF
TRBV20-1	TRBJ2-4	CSATTGPVVTKNIQYF
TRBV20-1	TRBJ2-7	CSARSGPHEQYF
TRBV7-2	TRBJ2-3	CASSLMGQMQYF
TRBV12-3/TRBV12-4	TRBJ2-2	CASGQVPNTGELFF
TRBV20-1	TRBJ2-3	CSAVGGPAQYF
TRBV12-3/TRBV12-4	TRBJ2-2	CASRPHSGGGLGELFF
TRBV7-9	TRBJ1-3	CASRSVGATSGNTIYF
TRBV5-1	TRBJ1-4	CASTSGRGSEKLFF
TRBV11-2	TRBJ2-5	CASSWTSGRETQYF
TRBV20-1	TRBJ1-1	CSARDRYRGRTEAFF
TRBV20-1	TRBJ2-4	CSARRESHKNIQYF
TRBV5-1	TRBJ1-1	CASSSHPGVQLSEAFF